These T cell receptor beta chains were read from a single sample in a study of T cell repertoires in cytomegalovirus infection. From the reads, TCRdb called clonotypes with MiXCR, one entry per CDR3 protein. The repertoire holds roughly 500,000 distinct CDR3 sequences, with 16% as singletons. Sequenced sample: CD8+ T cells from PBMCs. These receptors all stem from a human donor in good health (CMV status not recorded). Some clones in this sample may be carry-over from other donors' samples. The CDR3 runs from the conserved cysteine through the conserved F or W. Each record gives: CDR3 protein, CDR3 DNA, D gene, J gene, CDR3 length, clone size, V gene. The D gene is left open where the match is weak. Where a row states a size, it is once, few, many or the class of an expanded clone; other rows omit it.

cdr3_aa: CSARDSGTEYNEQFF
cdr3_nt: TGCAGTGCTAGAGATTCCGGGACCGAATACAATGAGCAGTTCTTC
d_call: NA
j_call: TRBJ2-1
cdr3_length: 15
clone_size: few
v_call: TRBV20-1

cdr3_aa: CAISEPVLAGGRGNEQFF
cdr3_nt: TGTGCCATCAGTGAGCCGGTCCTCGCGGGAGGGAGGGGCAATGAGCAGTTCTTC
d_call: TRBD2
j_call: TRBJ2-1
cdr3_length: 18
clone_size: many
v_call: TRBV10-3

cdr3_aa: CASSPPSSSYNEQFF
cdr3_nt: TGTGCCAGCAGCCCCCCCTCCAGCTCCTACAATGAGCAGTTCTTC
d_call: NA
j_call: TRBJ2-1
cdr3_length: 15
clone_size: many
v_call: TRBV7-3

cdr3_aa: CAWRNGKAGGETQYF
cdr3_nt: TGTGCCTGGAGAAATGGAAAAGCGGGTGGCGAGACCCAGTACTTC
d_call: NA
j_call: TRBJ2-5
cdr3_length: 15
clone_size: NA
v_call: TRBV30

cdr3_aa: CASSLADLMVRGGPGYGYTF
cdr3_nt: TGTGCCAGCAGCTTAGCGGATTTAATGGTCAGGGGGGGGCCCGGCTATGGCTACACCTTC
d_call: TRBD1
j_call: TRBJ1-2
cdr3_length: 20
clone_size: NA
v_call: TRBV7-9

cdr3_aa: CASSEKTQYF
cdr3_nt: TGTGCCAGCAGTGAGAAGACCCAGTACTTC
d_call: NA
j_call: TRBJ2-5
cdr3_length: 10
clone_size: few
v_call: TRBV2

cdr3_aa: CASSLGRGGVTDTQYF
cdr3_nt: TGTGCCAGCAGTTTAGGGAGGGGAGGAGTCACAGATACGCAGTATTTT
d_call: TRBD2
j_call: TRBJ2-3
cdr3_length: 16
clone_size: NA
v_call: TRBV27

cdr3_aa: CASSPPGQGISYEQYF
cdr3_nt: TGTGCCAGCAGCCCCCCGGGACAGGGTATATCCTACGAGCAGTACTTC
d_call: TRBD1
j_call: TRBJ2-7
cdr3_length: 16
clone_size: NA
v_call: TRBV14

cdr3_aa: CATGTGFPGELFF
cdr3_nt: TGTGCCACCGGGACAGGGTTCCCCGGGGAGCTGTTTTTT
d_call: TRBD1
j_call: TRBJ2-2
cdr3_length: 13
clone_size: many
v_call: TRBV24-1

cdr3_aa: CASSVDGMEAFF
cdr3_nt: TGTGCCAGCAGCGTAGATGGGATGGAAGCTTTCTTT
d_call: NA
j_call: TRBJ1-1
cdr3_length: 12
clone_size: few
v_call: TRBV9

cdr3_aa: CASSYSPASYEQYF
cdr3_nt: TGTGCCAGCAGTTACAGTCCTGCCTCCTACGAGCAGTACTTC
d_call: NA
j_call: TRBJ2-7
cdr3_length: 14
clone_size: many
v_call: TRBV6-5

cdr3_aa: CASSWGDSEDTDTQYF
cdr3_nt: TGTGCCAGCAGTTGGGGGGATAGCGAGGACACAGATACGCAGTATTTT
d_call: NA
j_call: TRBJ2-3
cdr3_length: 16
clone_size: NA
v_call: TRBV28

cdr3_aa: CASSAGTGSQPQHF
cdr3_nt: TGTGCCAGCAGCGCGGGGACAGGTAGTCAGCCCCAGCATTTT
d_call: TRBD1
j_call: TRBJ1-5
cdr3_length: 14
clone_size: NA
v_call: TRBV9

cdr3_aa: CASSYRNNRKGGYTF
cdr3_nt: TGTGCCAGCAGTTACAGGAACAATAGGAAAGGAGGCTACACCTTC
d_call: NA
j_call: TRBJ1-2
cdr3_length: 15
clone_size: many
v_call: TRBV6-5

cdr3_aa: CSVEDREVGSGNTIYF
cdr3_nt: TGCAGCGTTGAGGATAGGGAGGTTGGCTCTGGAAACACCATATATTTT
d_call: NA
j_call: TRBJ1-3
cdr3_length: 16
clone_size: few
v_call: TRBV29-1